The 28 T cell receptor beta chains given below trace back to one sample, sequenced in a study of identifying expanded T cells in peripheral blood. Sequencing was performed with immunoSEQ multiplex PCR; in TCRdb, only in-frame clones are kept and a portion is missing. The data hold 70,000 to 100,000 clones, with around 90% observed a single time. Source material: blood. Source of these receptors: a person aged 18 to 70 in good health.

This clone has just one count. The chain has TRBV27 and TRBJ2-7; 7 nucleotides line up with TRBD2. Trimming cost V 6 bases and J 2 bases; bases outside gene matches: 10. Germline CDR1 and CDR2: MNHEY and SMNVEV (reference sequence). The CDR3 spans 15 residues. CDR3 sequence: CASSPRWGGTYEQYF. The CDR3 coding sequence is TGTGCCAGCAGCCCCAGGTGGGGGGGAACCTACGAGCAGTACTTC.

The chain joins TRBV7-2 to TRBJ1-2; a weak D match, TRBD1 (5 bases). The CDR3 runs to 13 residues. The V end lost 3 bases, the J end lost 6 bases, and 11 bases lay between the germline ends. Germline CDR1 and CDR2: SGHTA and FQGNSA. CDR3 residues: CASSLGRLNGYTF. DNA of the CDR3: TGTGCCAGCAGCTTGGGGCGGCTGAATGGCTACACCTTC.

The rearrangement uses TRBV6-6 and TRBJ2-7; D may match TRBD1 or TRBD2 (5 bases each). Germline V gene lookup returns CDR1 MNHNY and CDR2 SVGAGI (reference sequence). V was trimmed by 7 bases and J by 3 bases, leaving 16 bases between them. CDR3 length: 14 amino acids. CDR3 nucleotides: TGTGCCAGCACGGGGACCGGGTACATCTACGAGCAGTACTTC. This codes for CASTGTGYIYEQYF.

The V gene is TRBV5-4, the J gene TRBJ1-2, with D unclear. V dropped 0 bases and J dropped 1 base, with 16 bases sitting between them. Germline assignment: CDR1 SGHNT and CDR2 YYREEE (reference sequence). The length of the CDR3 is 17 residues. The CDR3, as DNA: TGTGCCAGCAGCTTGGGGGAAGGGCCAACGCTTAACTATGGCTACACCTTC. It codes for CASSLGEGPTLNYGYTF. Looking up the rest from reference TRBV5-4 and TRBJ1-2 gives the full variable domain: ETGVTQSPTHLIKTRGQQVTLRCSSQSGHNTVSWYQQALGQGPQFIFQYYREEENGRGNFPPRFSGLQFPNYSSELNVNALELDDSALYLCASSLGEGPTLNYGYTFGSGTRLTVV.

This clone was picked up one time. The chain is built from TRBV29-1 and TRBJ1-2; 8 bases align to TRBD1. Germline V CDR1 and CDR2: SQVTM, ANQGSEA. V lost 6 bases to trimming and J lost 4 bases; unmatched junction nucleotides: 13. The CDR3 runs to 15 residues. The CDR3 nucleotides read TGCAGCGTCGAGACAGGGGATGGTGGTACCTATGGCTACACCTTC. It translates to CSVETGDGGTYGYTF.

This clone was seen a handful of times. J is TRBJ2-7 and V is TRBV6-5; D may match TRBD1 or TRBD2 (5 bases each). CDR1 and CDR2 from the germline V gene are MNHEY and SVGAGI. The germline V and J ends were trimmed by 5 bases and 7 bases, with 12 bases remaining between them. This CDR3 is 12 amino acids long. The CDR3 here is CASSLGVGEQYF. The CDR3, as DNA: TGTGCCAGCAGTCTGGGGGTCGGGGAGCAGTACTTC.

The CDR3 is CATSSGGQSRPQHF. In nucleotides, the CDR3 is TGTGCCACCAGCAGTGGGGGACAGAGCCGGCCCCAGCATTTT. This rearrangement joins TRBV15 to TRBJ1-5, with TRBD1 matching 7 bases. Unmatched junction bases numbered 8, after V lost 3 bases and J lost 9 bases. The CDR3 totals 14 residues. Germline CDR1 LNHNV, CDR2 YYDKDF (reference sequence).

V gene TRBV4-3 combines with J gene TRBJ1-2; D not certain. V lost 0 bases to trimming and J lost 1 base, with 6 bases between them. CDR1 and CDR2 from the germline V gene are LGHNA and YSLEER. The CDR3 is 14 amino acids. The CDR3 protein is CASSQEPLNYGYTF. The CDR3 nucleotides are TGCGCCAGCAGCCAAGAACCACTTAACTATGGCTACACCTTC.

The CDR3 loop reads CASSPLGLAPGELFF. In nucleotides, the CDR3 is TGTGCCAGCTCACCCCTTGGACTGGCTCCCGGGGAGCTGTTTTTT. The chain is built from TRBV18 and TRBJ2-2, with D tentatively TRBD2 (5 bases). Trimming stripped 3 bases from V and 6 bases from J, with 14 bases between. The CDR3 runs to 15 residues. Germline CDR1 and CDR2: KGHSH and LQKENI. The full variable domain, rest sourced from reference TRBV18 and TRBJ2-2, is NAGVMQNPRHLVRRRGQEARLRCSPMKGHSHVYWYRQLPEEGLKFMVYLQKENIIDESGMPKERFSAEFPKEGPSILRIQQVVRGDSAAYFCASSPLGLAPGELFFGEGSRLTVL.

Regarding this clone: One junction end does not reproduce the germline sequence, and a read error may be involved. The rearrangement links TRBV7-2 to TRBJ2-5; perhaps TRBD2 as D (6 bases). This CDR3 is 14 amino acids long. CDR1 is SGHTA, CDR2 FQGNSA, per germline. The CDR3 DNA reads as TGTGCCAGCAGCTCCCCGGAGGGACGAGAGGCCCAGTACTTC. Encoded protein: CASSSPEGREAQYF.

This chain connects TRBV7-2 to TRBJ2-7; perhaps TRBD1 as D (6 bases). V dropped 5 bases and J dropped 7 bases, with 24 bases sitting between them. CDR1 and CDR2 (germline): SGHTA, FQGNSA. CDR3 size: 16 residues. This chain's CDR3 is CASSQNRAPPLDEQYF. The CDR3 DNA is TGTGCCAGCAGCCAGAACAGGGCACCACCCCTGGATGAGCAGTACTTC.

The chain couples TRBV5-1 to TRBJ1-1, with D possibly TRBD1 on 5 matching bases. The CDR3 totals 15 residues. The V gene's germline CDR1 is SGHRS and CDR2 YFSETQ. V was trimmed by 6 bases and J by 1 base, leaving 16 bases between them. Written as DNA, the CDR3 is TGCGCCAGCAATTGGGGGGAGAATCGGAACACTGAAGCTTTCTTT. Its protein product is CASNWGENRNTEAFF.

This chain connects TRBV6-6 to TRBJ2-1, with 10 bases that match TRBD2. The CDR3 is 15 residues long. Germline V gene data show CDR1 as MNHNY and CDR2 as SVGAGI (reference sequence). The V and J ends lost 0 bases and 9 bases, in that order; junction bases with no gene match: 5. The CDR3 sequence is CASSYSSGGAVEQFF. CDR3 nucleotide sequence: TGTGCCAGCAGTTACTCCAGCGGGGGGGCCGTTGAGCAGTTCTTC.

This clone is a singleton in its sample. The V gene is TRBV11-3, the J gene TRBJ2-1; TRBD1 or TRBD2 may be the D gene (7 bases each). The V gene's germline CDR1 is SGHNT and CDR2 YENEEA. V was shortened by 0 bases and J by 2 bases, with 17 bases between the two germline ends. The CDR3 is 18 amino acids. CDR3 region: CASSLDQGGTAAYNEQFF. The CDR3 DNA reads as TGTGCCAGCAGCTTAGATCAGGGGGGGACAGCGGCCTACAATGAGCAGTTCTTC.

Here the CDR3 DNA reads TGTGCCAGTAGTATTTACAAGGAAGAGACCCAGTACTTC. Its protein product is CASSIYKEETQYF. This chain links TRBV19 with TRBJ2-5; D uncertain. Per germline, CDR1 LNHDA and CDR2 SQIVND (reference sequence). The ends were cut back, 3 bases at V and 3 bases at J, with 8 bases in the middle. This CDR3 is built from 13 residues.

The V call is TRBV5-4, the J call TRBJ1-2; 9 bases are a match to TRBD1. The germline V gene encodes CDR1 SGHNT and CDR2 YYREEE (reference sequence). This CDR3 comprises 15 residues. V trimming: 3 bases; J trimming: 1 base; junction bases outside the gene matches: 4. The CDR3 sequence is CASSSLGQGNYGYTF. CDR3 DNA sequence: TGTGCCAGCAGCTCCCTGGGACAGGGTAACTATGGCTACACCTTC. Based on the CDR3 plus reference TRBV5-4 and TRBJ1-2, the full variable domain is ETGVTQSPTHLIKTRGQQVTLRCSSQSGHNTVSWYQQALGQGPQFIFQYYREEENGRGNFPPRFSGLQFPNYSSELNVNALELDDSALYLCASSSLGQGNYGYTFGSGTRLTVV.

The rearrangement uses TRBV7-2 and TRBJ1-1, with D maybe TRBD1 (5 bases). Germline CDR1 is SGHTA and CDR2 is FQGNSA. V shed 1 base and J shed 4 bases, with 10 bases lying between them. The CDR3 spans 14 residues. In nucleotides, the CDR3 is TGTGCCAGCAGCTTAGTGGCAGGGCCCACTGAAGCTTTCTTT. It codes for CASSLVAGPTEAFF.

This sequence joins TRBV11-2 and TRBJ2-1, with D possibly TRBD2 on 6 matching bases. Germline assignment: CDR1 SGHAT and CDR2 FQNNGV. The CDR3 contains 13 residues. Trimming left V 5 bases short and J 9 bases short, with 14 bases between. CDR3 DNA: TGTGCCAGCAGCCTAACGTTGGAGGGTGAGCAGTTCTTC. Residues: CASSLTLEGEQFF.

The gene calls are TRBV10-3 and TRBJ2-7, with 7 bases identical to TRBD1. Germline V gene lookup returns CDR1 ENHRY and CDR2 SYGVKD. V dropped 2 bases and J dropped 4; count of bases not matched to a gene: 2. This CDR3 spans 13 amino acids. The CDR3 here is CAISEAGGYEQYF. As DNA, the CDR3 is TGTGCCATCAGTGAGGCAGGGGGATACGAGCAGTACTTC.

DNA of the CDR3: TGTGCCAGCAGCTCCATCCGGGGGGCGGCAGATACGCAGTATTTT. Encoded protein: CASSSIRGAADTQYF. This chain connects TRBV7-6 to TRBJ2-3; perhaps TRBD2 as D (7 bases). V lost 4 bases, J lost 4 bases, and 15 bases lay in between. There are 15 residues in the CDR3. CDR1 SGHVS and CDR2 FNYEAQ come from the germline V gene.

V is TRBV5-4 and J is TRBJ2-1; either TRBD1 or TRBD2 may supply D (6 bases each). The germline V gene has CDR1 SGHNT and CDR2 YYREEE (reference sequence). The CDR3 consists of 17 residues. Trimming took 2 bases from V and 4 from J, leaving 19 bases between them. CDR3 protein: CASSFNLLGGPYNEQFF. The CDR3 DNA follows: TGTGCCAGCAGCTTCAATCTTCTCGGGGGCCCGTACAATGAGCAGTTCTTC.

This clone has only one observation. The genes are TRBV9 and TRBJ1-2; no firm D call. CDR1 is SGDLS and CDR2 is YYNGEE in the germline V gene. The CDR3 spans 12 residues. The germline V and J ends were trimmed by 3 bases and 3 bases, with 6 bases remaining between them. Here the CDR3 DNA reads TGTGCCAGCAGCGCCGAAGACTATGGCTACACCTTC. This encodes CASSAEDYGYTF. Looking up the rest from reference TRBV9 and TRBJ1-2 gives the full variable domain: DSGVTQTPKHLITATGQRVTLRCSPRSGDLSVYWYQQSLDQGLQFLIQYYNGEERAKGNILERFSAQQFPDLHSELNLSSLELGDSALYFCASSAEDYGYTFGSGTRLTVV.

As to this clone: A read error may account for a junction end that differs from germline. This chain joins TRBV27 and TRBJ2-7; 7 nucleotides align to TRBD1. This CDR3 has 14 amino acids. Germline-derived CDR1 and CDR2 are MNHEY and SMNVEV (reference sequence). CDR3 sequence: CASSPRTGITPKNF. DNA for the CDR3: TGTGCCAGCAGTCCACGGACAGGAATTACGCCGAAAAACTTC.

The chain links TRBV7-6 to TRBJ2-6; D ambiguous. CDR1 SGHVS and CDR2 FNYEAQ come from the germline V gene. The CDR3 covers 17 residues. The V end lost 5 bases, the J end lost 0 bases, and 14 bases lay between the germline ends. The CDR3 DNA sequence: TGTGCCAGCAGCCCCTCCGTGGGCAGCTCTGGGGCCAACGTCCTGACTTTC. Residues: CASSPSVGSSGANVLTF.

As DNA, the CDR3 is TGCAGCGTAAAAGACGTCCTAAGCTCTGGGGCCAACGTCCTGACTTTC. Translation: CSVKDVLSSGANVLTF. The gene calls are TRBV29-1 and TRBJ2-6; D is ambiguous. The germline V gene encodes CDR1 SQVTM and CDR2 ANQGSEA. There are 16 residues in the CDR3. With 6 bases removed from V and 0 bases from J, the gap between germline ends came to 15 bases. Combining the CDR3 with reference TRBV29-1 and TRBJ2-6 gives the whole variable domain SAVISQKPSRDICQRGTSLTIQCQVDSQVTMMFWYRQQPGQSLTLIATANQGSEATYESGFVIDKFPISRPNLTFSTLTVSNMSPEDSSIYLCSVKDVLSSGANVLTFGAGSRLTVL.

This clone came up a few times. This chain joins TRBV10-3 and TRBJ1-3, with TRBD1 matching over 7 bases. Trimming removed 10 bases from V and 11 bases from J; junction bases left unmatched: 11. The CDR3 totals 12 residues. Germline-derived CDR1 and CDR2 are ENHRY and SYGVKD. The CDR3 nucleotides are TGTGCCACAGCGACAGGGTCTCCCCCCATATATTTT. Residues: CATATGSPPIYF.

CDR3 amino acids: CASSLADRGMTHTF. CDR3 sequence (DNA): TGTGCCAGCAGCTTAGCGGACAGGGGGATGACTCACACCTTC. The chain carries TRBV7-2 and TRBJ1-2, with 10 bases aligning to TRBD1. The germline gives CDR1 SGHTA, CDR2 FQGNSA. V was clipped by 0 bases and J by 12 bases; unmatched bases: 7. This CDR3 has 14 amino acids. Full variable domain (outside the CDR3, taken from reference TRBV7-2 and TRBJ1-2): GAGVSQSPSNKVTEKGKDVELRCDPISGHTALYWYRQSLGQGLEFLIYFQGNSAPDKSGLPSDRFSAERTGGSVSTLTIQRTQQEDSAVYLCASSLADRGMTHTFGSGTRLTVV.

The V gene is TRBV5-4, the J gene TRBJ2-1; 10 bases map to TRBD2. CDR1 and CDR2 (germline): SGHNT, YYREEE (reference sequence). This CDR3 is 17 amino acids long. Losses at the gene ends were 4 bases for V and 6 bases for J; bases not matched to a gene: 13. CDR3 coding DNA: TGTGCCAGCAGCGGCGGTTCGGAGCGGGGGGGCCGCAATGAGCAGTTCTTC. Translated: CASSGGSERGGRNEQFF. Filled out from reference TRBV5-4 and TRBJ2-1, the complete variable domain reads ETGVTQSPTHLIKTRGQQVTLRCSSQSGHNTVSWYQQALGQGPQFIFQYYREEENGRGNFPPRFSGLQFPNYSSELNVNALELDDSALYLCASSGGSERGGRNEQFFGPGTRLTVL.